What follows is one T cell receptor (beta chain) and its context. Its specificity is unknown. Profiled with immunoSEQ multiplex PCR; TCRdb holds only in-frame clones, not every one. The sample records 150,000 or so clones, 92% being singletons. This specimen belongs to a study of T cell responses to AZD1222 COVID-19 vaccine. Germline lookup yields CDR1 SEHNR and CDR2 FQNEAQ (reference sequence). The CDR3 extends over 16 amino acids. Unmatched junction bases numbered 9, after V lost 6 bases and J lost 2 bases. Study-wide results and limits: At study baseline, merely five or six AZD1222 recipients were seropositive. Per reports, nearly half of all spike-specific TCRs target regions that are unmutated in variants. Repertoire sampling was restricted to post-peak T cell response timepoints.

Second doses were pooled across both intervals (about 4 or about 12 weeks). This receptor was identified in an adult who received the AZD1222 COVID-19 vaccine. Sequencing used peripheral blood, obtained 28 days after the second AZD1222 dose. This chain joins TRBV7-9 and TRBJ1-2; 10 nucleotides match TRBD1. The CDR3 DNA reads TGTGCCAGCAGATCCTCCGACAGGGGGCGCAACTATGGCTACACCTTC. Its translation is CASRSSDRGRNYGYTF. Using reference TRBV7-9 and TRBJ1-2 for the parts outside the CDR3, the full variable domain is DTGVSQNPRHKITKRGQNVTFRCDPISEHNRLYWYRQTLGQGPEFLTYFQNEAQLEKSRLLSDRFSAERPKGSFSTLEIQRTEQGDSAMYLCASRSSDRGRNYGYTFGSGTRLTVV.